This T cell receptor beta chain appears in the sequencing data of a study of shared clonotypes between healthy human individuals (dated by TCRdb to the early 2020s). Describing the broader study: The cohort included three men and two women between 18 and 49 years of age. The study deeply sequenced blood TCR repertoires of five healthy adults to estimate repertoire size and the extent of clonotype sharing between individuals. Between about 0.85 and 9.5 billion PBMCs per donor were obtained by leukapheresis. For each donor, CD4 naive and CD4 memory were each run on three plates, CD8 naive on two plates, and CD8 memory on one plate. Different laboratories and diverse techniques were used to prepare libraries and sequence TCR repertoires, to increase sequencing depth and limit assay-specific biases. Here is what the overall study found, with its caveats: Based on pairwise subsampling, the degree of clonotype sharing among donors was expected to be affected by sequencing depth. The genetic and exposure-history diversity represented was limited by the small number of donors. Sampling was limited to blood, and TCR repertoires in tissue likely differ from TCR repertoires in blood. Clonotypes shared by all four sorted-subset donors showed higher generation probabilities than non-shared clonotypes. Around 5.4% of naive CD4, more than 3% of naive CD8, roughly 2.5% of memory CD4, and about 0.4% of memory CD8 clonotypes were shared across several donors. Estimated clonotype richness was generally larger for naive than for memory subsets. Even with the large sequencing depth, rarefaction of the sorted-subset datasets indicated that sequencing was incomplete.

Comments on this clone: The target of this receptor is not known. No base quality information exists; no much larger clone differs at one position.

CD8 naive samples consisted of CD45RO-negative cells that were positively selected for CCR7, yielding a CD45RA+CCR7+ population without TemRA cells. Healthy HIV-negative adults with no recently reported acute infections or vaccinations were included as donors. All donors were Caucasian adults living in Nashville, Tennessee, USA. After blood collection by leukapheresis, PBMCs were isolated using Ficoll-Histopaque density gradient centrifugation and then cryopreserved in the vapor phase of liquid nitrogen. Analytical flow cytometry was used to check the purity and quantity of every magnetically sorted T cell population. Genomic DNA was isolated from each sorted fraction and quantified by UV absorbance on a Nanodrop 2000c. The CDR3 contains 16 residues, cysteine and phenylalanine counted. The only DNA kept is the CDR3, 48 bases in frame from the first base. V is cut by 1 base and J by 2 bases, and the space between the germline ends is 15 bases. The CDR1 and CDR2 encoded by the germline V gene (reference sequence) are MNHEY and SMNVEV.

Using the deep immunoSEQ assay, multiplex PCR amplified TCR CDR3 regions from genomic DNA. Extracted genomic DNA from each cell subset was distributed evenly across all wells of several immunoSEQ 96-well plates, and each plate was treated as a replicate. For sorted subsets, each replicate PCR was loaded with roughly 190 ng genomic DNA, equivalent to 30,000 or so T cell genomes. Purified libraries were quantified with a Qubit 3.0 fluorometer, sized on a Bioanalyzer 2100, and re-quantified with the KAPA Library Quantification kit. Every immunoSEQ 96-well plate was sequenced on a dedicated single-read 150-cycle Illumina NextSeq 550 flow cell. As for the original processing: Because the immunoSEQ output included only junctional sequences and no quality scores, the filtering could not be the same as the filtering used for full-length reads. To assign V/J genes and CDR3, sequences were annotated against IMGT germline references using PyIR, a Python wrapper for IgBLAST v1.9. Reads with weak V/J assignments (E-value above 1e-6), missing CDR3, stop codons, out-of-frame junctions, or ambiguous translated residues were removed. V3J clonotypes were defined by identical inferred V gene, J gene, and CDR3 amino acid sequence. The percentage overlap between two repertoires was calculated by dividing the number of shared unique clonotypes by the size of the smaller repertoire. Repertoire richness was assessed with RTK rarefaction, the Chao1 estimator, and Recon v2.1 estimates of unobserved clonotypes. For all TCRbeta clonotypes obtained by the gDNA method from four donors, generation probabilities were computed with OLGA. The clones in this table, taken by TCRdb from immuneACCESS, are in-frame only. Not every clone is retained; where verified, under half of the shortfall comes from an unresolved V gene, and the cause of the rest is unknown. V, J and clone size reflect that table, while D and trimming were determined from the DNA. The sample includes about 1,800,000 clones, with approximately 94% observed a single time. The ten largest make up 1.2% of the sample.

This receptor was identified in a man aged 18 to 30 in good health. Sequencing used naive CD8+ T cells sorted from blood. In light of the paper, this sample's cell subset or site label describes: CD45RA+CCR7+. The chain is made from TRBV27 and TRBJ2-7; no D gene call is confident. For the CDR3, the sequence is CASSLLGDRSPYEQYF. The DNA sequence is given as TGTGCCAGCAGTTTATTGGGTGACCGAAGCCCCTACGAGCAGTACTTC.